This T cell receptor beta chain derives from a study of T cell responses to AZD1222 COVID-19 vaccine. Study-wide points: Seropositivity was recorded at baseline in only a handful of AZD1222 recipients. Among the donors, most were white British and more were female, and clonal diversity was possibly underestimated. No repertoire was sampled before or during the peak T cell response, only after it.

TCRdb's copy holds only in-frame clones and misses some; the assay was immunoSEQ multiplex PCR. This table has 100,000 or so clones, about 88% appearing once. Worth noting for this clone: The antigen is unknown.

The sequence came from an adult in good health. The material was peripheral blood, obtained on day 0 of AZD1222 vaccination.

CDR3 residues: CASSPQGDGSYEQYF. CDR3 sequence (DNA): TGTGCCAGCAGCCCACAGGGGGACGGCTCCTACGAGCAGTACTTC. The chain combines TRBV7-3 with TRBJ2-7; 8 bases match TRBD1. The germline V gene has CDR1 SGHTA and CDR2 FQGTGA. V trimming: 5 bases; J trimming: 0 bases; junction bases outside the gene matches: 6. This CDR3 is built from 15 residues. The full variable domain, with the rest looked up from reference TRBV7-3 and TRBJ2-7, is GAGVSQTPSNKVTEKGKYVELRCDPISGHTALYWYRQSLGQGPEFLIYFQGTGAADDSGLPNDRFFAVRPEGSVSTLKIQRTERGDSAVYLCASSPQGDGSYEQYFGPGTRLTVT.